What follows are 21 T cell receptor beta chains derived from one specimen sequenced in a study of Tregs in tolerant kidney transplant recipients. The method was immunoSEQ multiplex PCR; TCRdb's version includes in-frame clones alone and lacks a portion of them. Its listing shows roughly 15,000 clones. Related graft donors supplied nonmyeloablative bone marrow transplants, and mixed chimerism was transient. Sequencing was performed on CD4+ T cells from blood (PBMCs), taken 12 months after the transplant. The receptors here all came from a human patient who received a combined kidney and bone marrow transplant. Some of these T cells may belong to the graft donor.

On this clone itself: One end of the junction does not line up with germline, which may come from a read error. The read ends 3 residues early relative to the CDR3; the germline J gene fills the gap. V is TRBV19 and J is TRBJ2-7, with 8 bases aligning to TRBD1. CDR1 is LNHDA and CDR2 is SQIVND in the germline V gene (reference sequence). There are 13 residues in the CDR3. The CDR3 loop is CVSSLGTGYEQYF. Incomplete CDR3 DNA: TGTGTCAGTAGTCTGGGGACAGGCTACGAG.

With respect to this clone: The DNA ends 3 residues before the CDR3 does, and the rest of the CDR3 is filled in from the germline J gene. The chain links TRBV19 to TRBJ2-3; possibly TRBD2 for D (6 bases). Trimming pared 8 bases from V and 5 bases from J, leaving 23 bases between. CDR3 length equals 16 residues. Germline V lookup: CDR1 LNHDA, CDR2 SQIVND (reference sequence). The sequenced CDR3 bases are TGTGCCAGTGAAGTACGTGGCGGGGAGGCGAGAGATACG. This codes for CASEVRGGEARDT. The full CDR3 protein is CASEVRGGEARDTQYF.

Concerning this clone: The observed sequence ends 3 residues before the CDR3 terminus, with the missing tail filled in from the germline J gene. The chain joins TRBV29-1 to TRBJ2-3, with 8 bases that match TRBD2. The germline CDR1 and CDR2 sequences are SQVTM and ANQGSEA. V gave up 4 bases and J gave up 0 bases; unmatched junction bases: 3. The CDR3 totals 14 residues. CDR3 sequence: CSVAERGSTDTQYF. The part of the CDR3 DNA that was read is TGCAGCGTTGCTGAGCGGGGGAGCACAGATACG.

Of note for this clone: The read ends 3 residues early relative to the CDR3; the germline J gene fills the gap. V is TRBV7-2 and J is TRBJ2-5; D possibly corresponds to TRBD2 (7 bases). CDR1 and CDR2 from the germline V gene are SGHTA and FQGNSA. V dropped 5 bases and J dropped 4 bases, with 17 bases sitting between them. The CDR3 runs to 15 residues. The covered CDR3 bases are TGTGCCAGCAGCCCCCGGGGGAGGGGGGGAGAGACC. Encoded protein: CASSPRGRGGET. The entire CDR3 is CASSPRGRGGETQYF.

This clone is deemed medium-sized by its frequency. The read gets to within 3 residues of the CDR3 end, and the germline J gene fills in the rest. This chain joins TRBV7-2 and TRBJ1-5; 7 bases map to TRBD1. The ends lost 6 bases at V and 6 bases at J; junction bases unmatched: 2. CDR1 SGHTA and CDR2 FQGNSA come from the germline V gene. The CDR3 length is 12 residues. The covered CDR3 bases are TGTGCCAGCAGGACAGGGACTCAGCCC. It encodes CASRTGTQP. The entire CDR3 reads CASRTGTQPQHF.

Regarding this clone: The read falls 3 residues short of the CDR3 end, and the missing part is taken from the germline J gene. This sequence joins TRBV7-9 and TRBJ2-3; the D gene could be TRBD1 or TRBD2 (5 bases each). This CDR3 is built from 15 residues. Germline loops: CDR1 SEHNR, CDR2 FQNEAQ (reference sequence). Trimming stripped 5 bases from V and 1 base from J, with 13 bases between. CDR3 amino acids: CASSPQRGGTDTQYF. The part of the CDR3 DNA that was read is TGTGCCAGCAGCCCACAAAGAGGGGGCACAGATACG.

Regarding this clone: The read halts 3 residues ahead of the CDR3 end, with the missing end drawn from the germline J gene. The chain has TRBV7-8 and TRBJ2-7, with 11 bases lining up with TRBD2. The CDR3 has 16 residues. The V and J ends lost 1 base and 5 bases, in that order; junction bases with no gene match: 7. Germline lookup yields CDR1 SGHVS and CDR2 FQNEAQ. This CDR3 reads CASSLVRLAGGNEQYF. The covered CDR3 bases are TGTGCCAGCAGCTTAGTTAGGCTAGCGGGAGGTAACGAG.

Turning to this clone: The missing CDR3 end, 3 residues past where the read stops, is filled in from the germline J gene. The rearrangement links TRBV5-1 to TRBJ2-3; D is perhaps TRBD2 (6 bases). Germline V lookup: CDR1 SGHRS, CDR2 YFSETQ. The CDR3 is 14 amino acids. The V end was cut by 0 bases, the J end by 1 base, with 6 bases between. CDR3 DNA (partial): TGCGCCAGCAGCTTGGGGAGGGGCACAGATACG. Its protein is CASSLGRGTDT. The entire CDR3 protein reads CASSLGRGTDTQYF.

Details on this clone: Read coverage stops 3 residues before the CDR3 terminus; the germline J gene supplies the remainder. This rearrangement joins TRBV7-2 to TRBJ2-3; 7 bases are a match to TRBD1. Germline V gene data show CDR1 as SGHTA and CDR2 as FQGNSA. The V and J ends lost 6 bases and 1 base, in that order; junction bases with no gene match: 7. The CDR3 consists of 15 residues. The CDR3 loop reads CASRRGQRGTDTQYF. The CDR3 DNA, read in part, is TGTGCCAGCAGGAGGGGACAGCGAGGCACAGATACG.

The DNA read from the CDR3 is TGTGCCAGCAGTTTAGACAACTCTGGGGCCAACGTC. Translated: CASSLDNSGANV. The whole CDR3 sequence is CASSLDNSGANVLTF. The J gene is TRBJ2-6, the V gene TRBV12-3 or TRBV12-4; no clear D gene. The CDR3 end falls 3 residues outside the read, so it is completed with the germline J gene. This CDR3 is built from 15 residues. V was cut by 1 base and J by 0 bases, with 4 bases left in between.

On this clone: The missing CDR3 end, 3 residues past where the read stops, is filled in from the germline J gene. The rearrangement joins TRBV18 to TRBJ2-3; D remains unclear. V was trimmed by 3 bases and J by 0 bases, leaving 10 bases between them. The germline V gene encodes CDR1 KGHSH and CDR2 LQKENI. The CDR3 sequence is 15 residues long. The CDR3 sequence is CASSPPTWSTDTQYF. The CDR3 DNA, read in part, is TGTGCCAGCTCACCCCCTACGTGGAGCACAGATACG.

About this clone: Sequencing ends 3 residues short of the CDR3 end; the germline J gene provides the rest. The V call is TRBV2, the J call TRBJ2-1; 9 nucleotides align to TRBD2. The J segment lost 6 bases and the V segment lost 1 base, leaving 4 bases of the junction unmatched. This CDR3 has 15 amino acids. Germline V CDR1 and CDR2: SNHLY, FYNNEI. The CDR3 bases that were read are TGTGCCAGCAGTGAAGAGACTAGCGGATCCAATGAG. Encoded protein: CASSEETSGSNE. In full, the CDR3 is CASSEETSGSNEQFF.

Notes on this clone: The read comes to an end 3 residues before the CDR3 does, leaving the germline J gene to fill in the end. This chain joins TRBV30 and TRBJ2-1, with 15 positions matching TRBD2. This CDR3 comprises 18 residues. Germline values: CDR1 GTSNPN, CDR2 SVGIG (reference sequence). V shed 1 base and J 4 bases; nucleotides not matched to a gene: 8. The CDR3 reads CAWSDGLAGGLLYNEQFF. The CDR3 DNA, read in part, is TGTGCCTGGAGTGACGGACTAGCGGGAGGGCTCTTATACAATGAG.

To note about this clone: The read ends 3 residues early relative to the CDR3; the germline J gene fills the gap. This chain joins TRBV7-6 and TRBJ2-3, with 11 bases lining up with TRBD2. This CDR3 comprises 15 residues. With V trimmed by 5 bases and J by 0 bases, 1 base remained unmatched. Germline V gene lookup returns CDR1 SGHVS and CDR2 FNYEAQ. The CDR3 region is CASSRTSGSTDTQYF. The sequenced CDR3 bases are TGTGCCAGCAGCCGGACTAGCGGGAGCACAGATACG. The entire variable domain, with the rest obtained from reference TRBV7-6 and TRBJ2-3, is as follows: GAGVSQSPRYKVTKRGQDVALRCDPISGHVSLYWYRQALGQGPEFLTYFNYEAQQDKSGLPNDRFSAERPEGSISTLTIQRTEQRDSAMYRCASSRTSGSTDTQYFGPGTRLTVL.

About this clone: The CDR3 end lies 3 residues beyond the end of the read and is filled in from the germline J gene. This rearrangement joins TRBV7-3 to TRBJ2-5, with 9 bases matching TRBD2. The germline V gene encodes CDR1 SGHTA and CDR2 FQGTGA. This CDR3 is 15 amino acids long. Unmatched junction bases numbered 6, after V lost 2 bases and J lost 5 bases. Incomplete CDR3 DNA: TGTGCCAGCAGCTTAGTTGCGGGAGGGAAGGAGACC. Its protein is CASSLVAGGKET. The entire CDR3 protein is CASSLVAGGKETQYF. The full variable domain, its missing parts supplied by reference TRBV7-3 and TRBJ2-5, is GAGVSQTPSNKVTEKGKYVELRCDPISGHTALYWYRQSLGQGPEFLIYFQGTGAADDSGLPNDRFFAVRPEGSVSTLKIQRTERGDSAVYLCASSLVAGGKETQYFGPGTRLLVL.

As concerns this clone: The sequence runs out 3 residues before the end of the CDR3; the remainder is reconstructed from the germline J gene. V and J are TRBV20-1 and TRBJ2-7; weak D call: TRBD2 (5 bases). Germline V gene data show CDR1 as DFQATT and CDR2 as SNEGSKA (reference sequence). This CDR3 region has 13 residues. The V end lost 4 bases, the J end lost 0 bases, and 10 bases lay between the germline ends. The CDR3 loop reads CSAMDSYSYEQYF. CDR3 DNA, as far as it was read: TGCAGTGCTATGGACTCCTACTCCTACGAG.

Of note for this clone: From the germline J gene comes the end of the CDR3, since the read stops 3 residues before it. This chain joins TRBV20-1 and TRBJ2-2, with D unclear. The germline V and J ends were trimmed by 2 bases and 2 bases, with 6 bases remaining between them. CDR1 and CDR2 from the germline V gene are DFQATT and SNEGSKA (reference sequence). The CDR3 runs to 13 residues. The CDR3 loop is CSARSYNTGELFF. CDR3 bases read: TGCAGTGCTAGATCTTATAACACCGGGGAG.

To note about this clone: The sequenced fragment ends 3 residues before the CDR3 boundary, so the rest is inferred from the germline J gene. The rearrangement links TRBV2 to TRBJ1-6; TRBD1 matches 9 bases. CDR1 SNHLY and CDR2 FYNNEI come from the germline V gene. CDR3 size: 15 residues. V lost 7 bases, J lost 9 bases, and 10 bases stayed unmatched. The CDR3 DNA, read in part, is TGTGCCAGCATCGGTCTGGACAGGGGTTTTTCACCC. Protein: CASIGLDRGFSP. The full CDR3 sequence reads CASIGLDRGFSPLHF.

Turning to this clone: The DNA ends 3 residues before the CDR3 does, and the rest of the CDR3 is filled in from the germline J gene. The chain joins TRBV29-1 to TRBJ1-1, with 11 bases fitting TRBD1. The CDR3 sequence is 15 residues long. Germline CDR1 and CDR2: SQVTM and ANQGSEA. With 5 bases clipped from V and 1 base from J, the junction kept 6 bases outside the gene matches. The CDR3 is CSVLGQGATNTEAFF. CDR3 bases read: TGCAGCGTTTTAGGACAGGGGGCCACGAACACTGAA.

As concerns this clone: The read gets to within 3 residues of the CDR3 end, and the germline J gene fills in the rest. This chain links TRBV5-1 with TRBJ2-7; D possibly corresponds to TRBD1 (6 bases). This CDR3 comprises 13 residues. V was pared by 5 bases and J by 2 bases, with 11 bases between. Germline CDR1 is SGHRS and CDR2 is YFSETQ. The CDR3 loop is CASSRGQTYEQYF. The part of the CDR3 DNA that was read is TGCGCCAGCAGTCGCGGACAGACCTACGAG.

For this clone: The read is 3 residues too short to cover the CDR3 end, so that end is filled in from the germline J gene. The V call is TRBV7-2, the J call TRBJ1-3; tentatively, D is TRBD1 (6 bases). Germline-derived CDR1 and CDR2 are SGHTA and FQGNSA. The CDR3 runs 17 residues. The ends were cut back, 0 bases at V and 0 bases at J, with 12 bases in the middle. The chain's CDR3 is CASSLATGPSSGNTIYF. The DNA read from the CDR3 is TGTGCCAGCAGCTTAGCCACAGGGCCCAGCTCTGGAAACACC.